Shown below are 13 T cell receptor beta chains from a single sample sequenced in a study of blood T cells in healthy people across ages. Alongside a J-beta primer mix, a sample-barcoded 5' primer served in a second PCR lasting roughly 7 to 11 cycles. A single record per CDR3 protein comes from TCRdb applying MiXCR to the 5' RACE reads. This sample has roughly 1.5 million distinct CDR3 sequences; about 42% occur once, and the top ten carry approximately 4.1%. Sequencing was carried out using blood. Receptors were obtained from a woman aged 18-29 years in good health.

This chain joins TRBV4-1 and TRBJ2-5; 8 bases match TRBD2. Germline loops: CDR1 MGHRA, CDR2 YSYEKL. Trimming removed 4 bases from V and 5 bases from J; junction bases left unmatched: 9. The CDR3 is 15 residues long. The CDR3 reads CASSLRRSGGETQYF. CDR3 nucleotide sequence: TGCGCCAGCAGCCTCAGACGTTCGGGAGGGGAGACCCAGTACTTC.

The chain couples TRBV18 to TRBJ2-3, with D unresolved. With 0 bases removed from V and 2 bases from J, the gap between germline ends came to 6 bases. Germline CDR1 KGHSH, CDR2 LQKENI. CDR3 length equals 14 residues. The CDR3 sequence: CASSPPSNTDTQYF. For the CDR3, the DNA is TGTGCCAGCTCACCACCGTCGAACACAGATACGCAGTATTTT.

This chain connects TRBV15 to TRBJ2-2, with TRBD2 as a possible D gene (5 bases). Per germline, CDR1 LNHNV and CDR2 YYDKDF (reference sequence). V was clipped by 5 bases and J by 6 bases, with 22 bases between them. The CDR3 spans 17 residues. The CDR3 protein is CATSDSSNFVSAGELFF. The CDR3 bases are TGTGCCACCAGCGACTCTAGCAACTTTGTATCGGCCGGGGAGCTGTTTTTT. Complete variable domain (other parts from reference TRBV15 and TRBJ2-2): DAMVIQNPRYQVTQFGKPVTLSCSQTLNHNVMYWYQQKSSQAPKLLFHYYDKDFNNEADTPDNFQSRRPNTSFCFLDIRSPGLGDTAMYLCATSDSSNFVSAGELFFGEGSRLTVL.

The chain links TRBV12-3 or TRBV12-4 to TRBJ2-5, with D possibly matching TRBD2 (7 bases). Trimming shortened V by 3 bases and J by 4 bases, and 15 bases separated the two germline ends. The CDR3 sequence is 15 residues long. The DNA of the CDR3 is TGTGCCAGCAGTTTGGCTAGCGGAGGGGGAGAGACCCAGTACTTC. As protein: CASSLASGGGETQYF.

V usage is TRBV12-3 or TRBV12-4 and J usage is TRBJ2-3, with TRBD2 identical over 12 bases. The junction had 8 bases not matched to a gene; V was cut back by 5 bases and J by 14 bases. The CDR3 runs 13 residues. This CDR3 reads CASSATSGGLAYF. The CDR3 DNA reads TGTGCCAGCAGTGCGACTAGCGGGGGCCTAGCGTATTTT.

This chain joins TRBV28 and TRBJ1-5, with D possibly being TRBD1 (6 bases). In germline, CDR1 is MDHEN, CDR2 SYDVKM. The CDR3 is 16 amino acids. The V end lost 5 bases, the J end lost 10 bases, and 24 bases lay between the germline ends. In DNA, the CDR3 is TGTGCCAGCAGTCTCTACCGGACGGGGGGCATGGACCCCCAGCATTTT. Translated: CASSLYRTGGMDPQHF.

Remarks on this clonotype: One end of the junction fails to match germline, which may point to a read error. The chain links TRBV5-1 to TRBJ1-2; 11 bases agree with TRBD1. CDR3 length: 14 residues. Germline CDR1 and CDR2: SGHRS and YFSETQ. CDR3 in amino acids: CASSLGQGARGYTF. Here the CDR3 DNA reads TGTGCCAGCAGTTTAGGACAGGGGGCGCGTGGCTACACCTTC.

Points on this clonotype: This could be a read error, since a much larger clone is one nucleotide away. The gene calls are TRBV12-3 or TRBV12-4 and TRBJ2-5, with D perhaps assigned TRBD1 or TRBD2 (5 bases each). The CDR3 runs to 13 residues. CDR3 sequence: CTSTLPGLETQYF. In DNA form, the CDR3 reads TGTACCAGCACCCTCCCGGGGCTTGAGACCCAGTACTTC.

This clonotype was found a few times. The rearrangement uses TRBV7-2 and TRBJ2-2; the D is unclear. The CDR3 spans 13 residues. Between the trimmed V and J ends, which lost 1 base and 5 bases, there was a span of 5 bases. In germline, CDR1 is SGHTA, CDR2 FQGNSA. The CDR3 nucleotides read TGTGCCAGCAGCTTAGTCACTACCGGGGAGCTGTTTTTT. Translation gives CASSLVTTGELFF.

The rearrangement joins TRBV3-1 to TRBJ2-7, with D uncertain. Trimming removed 1 base from V and 2 bases from J, with 3 bases in between. CDR3 length: 12 amino acids. Germline-derived CDR1 and CDR2 are LGHDT and YNNKEL (reference sequence). CDR3 coding DNA: TGTGCCAGCAGCCAAGCAGCCTACGAGCAGTACTTC. Its protein product is CASSQAAYEQYF.

The chain combines TRBV12-3 or TRBV12-4 with TRBJ1-6; the D gene is possibly TRBD1 (6 bases). This CDR3 comprises 21 residues. V dropped 1 base and J dropped 9 bases, with 31 bases sitting between them. The DNA for the CDR3 is TGTGCCAGCAGTTTAGGTGTCGGCAGGCGACCCTCGGGGGGCCAATTTTCACCCCTCCACTTT. Amino acid sequence: CASSLGVGRRPSGGQFSPLHF.

This chain connects TRBV20-1 to TRBJ2-1; 10 nucleotides agree with TRBD2. The CDR3 is made up of 15 amino acids. V lost 0 bases to trimming and J lost 9 bases; unmatched junction nucleotides: 8. Germline V gene data show CDR1 as DFQATT and CDR2 as SNEGSKA (reference sequence). The chain's CDR3 is CSARDRPSGSAEQFF. CDR3 sequence (DNA): TGCAGTGCTAGAGATCGGCCTAGCGGGAGTGCTGAGCAGTTCTTC.

V is TRBV9 and J is TRBJ2-1, with TRBD2 matching 14 bases. V shed 0 bases, J shed 8 bases, and the junction held 13 bases outside the gene matches. Germline V lookup: CDR1 SGDLS, CDR2 YYNGEE. This CDR3 has 19 residues. This CDR3 reads CASSVGGLAGGLSTDEQFF. As DNA, the CDR3 is TGTGCCAGCAGCGTAGGAGGACTAGCGGGAGGTCTATCTACGGATGAGCAGTTCTTC.